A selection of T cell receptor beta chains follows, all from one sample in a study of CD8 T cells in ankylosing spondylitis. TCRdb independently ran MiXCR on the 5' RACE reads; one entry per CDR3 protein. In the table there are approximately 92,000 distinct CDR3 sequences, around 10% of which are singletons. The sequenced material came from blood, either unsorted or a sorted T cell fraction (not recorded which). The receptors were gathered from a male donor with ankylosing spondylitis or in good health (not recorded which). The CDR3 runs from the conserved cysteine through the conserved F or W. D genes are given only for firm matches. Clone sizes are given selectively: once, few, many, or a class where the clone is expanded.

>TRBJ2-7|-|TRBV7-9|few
TGTGCCAGCAGCGGGGAGGACAGACCATACGAGCAGTACTTC
CASSGEDRPYEQYF
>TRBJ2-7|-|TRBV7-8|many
TGTGCCAGCAGCCCGGACAGAGCCTCCTACGAGCAGTACTTC
CASSPDRASYEQYF
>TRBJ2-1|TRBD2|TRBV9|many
TGTGCCAGCAGCGCAGGGTTTTTCAGCGGGGGACTCTACAATGAGCAGTTCTTC
CASSAGFFSGGLYNEQFF
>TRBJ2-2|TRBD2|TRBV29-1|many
TGCAGCGCCGTGACTAGCGGGGGAAACACCGGGGAGCTGTTTTTT
CSAVTSGGNTGELFF
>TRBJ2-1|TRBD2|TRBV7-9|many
TGTGCCAGCAGCCACCGACTTCTAGCGGACACCTACAATGAGCAGTTCTTC
CASSHRLLADTYNEQFF
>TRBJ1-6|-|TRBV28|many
TGTGCCAGCAGCCTTGAATATTCACCCCTCCACTTT
CASSLEYSPLHF
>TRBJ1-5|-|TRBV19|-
TGTGCCAGTAGTATCTGGCAGAACAATCAGCCCCAGCATTTT
CASSIWQNNQPQHF
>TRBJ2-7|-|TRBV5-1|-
TGCGCCAGCAGCTTGGTCACAGGATCCTACGAGCAGTACTTC
CASSLVTGSYEQYF
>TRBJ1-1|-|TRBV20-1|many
TGCAGTGGGAGCGGAGGGGGCACTGAAGCTTTCTTT
CSGSGGGTEAFF
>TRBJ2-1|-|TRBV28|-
TGTGCCAGCAGTTTATTGAACCCCGGGAATGAGCAGTTCTTC
CASSLLNPGNEQFF
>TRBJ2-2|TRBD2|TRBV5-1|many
TGCGCCAGCAGCCCGCCGAGCGGGAGTACCGGGGAGCTGTTTTTT
CASSPPSGSTGELFF
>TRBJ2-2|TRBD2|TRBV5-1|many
TGCGCCAGCAGCGGAGGCGGGGGGGCCACCGGGGAGCTGTTTTTT
CASSGGGGATGELFF
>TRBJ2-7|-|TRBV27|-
TGTGCCAGCAGTTTGGGTAACGCGGGTTACGAGCAGTACTTC
CASSLGNAGYEQYF
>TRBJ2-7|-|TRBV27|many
TGTGCCAGCAGTTTCATAGGGCAGTTCGACTACGAGCAGTACTTC
CASSFIGQFDYEQYF
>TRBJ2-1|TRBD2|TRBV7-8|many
TGTGCCAGCAGCGCAACCGGGACTAGCGGGGGCCTACCTTCCAATGAGCAGTTCTTC
CASSATGTSGGLPSNEQFF
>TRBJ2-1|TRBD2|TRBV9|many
TGTGCCAGCAGCGGCGCCGGGAAGGCTAGCGGTAGCTACAATGAGCAGTTCTTC
CASSGAGKASGSYNEQFF
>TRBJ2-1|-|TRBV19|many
TGTGCCAGTAGTAGCCAATACAATGAGCAGTTCTTC
CASSSQYNEQFF
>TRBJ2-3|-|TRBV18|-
TGTGCCAGCTCACCTCGCGGTTTGCCAGATACGCAGTATTTT
CASSPRGLPDTQYF
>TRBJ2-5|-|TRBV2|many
TGTGCCAGACTCGACCCAGCTTCCAAAGAGACCCAGTACTTC
CARLDPASKETQYF
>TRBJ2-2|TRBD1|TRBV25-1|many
TGTGCCAGCAGCCGCCGACAGGGGGCTAACGGGGAGCTGTTTTTT
CASSRRQGANGELFF
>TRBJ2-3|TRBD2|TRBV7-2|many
TGTGCCAGCAGCTTCGAGCCGGGGGGGCGAGGCACAGATACGCAGTATTTT
CASSFEPGGRGTDTQYF
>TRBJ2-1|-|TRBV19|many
TGTGCCAGTAGTATTGGCGCTCCCTACAATGAGCAGTTCTTC
CASSIGAPYNEQFF
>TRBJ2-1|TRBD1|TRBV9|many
TGTGCCAGCAGCACGGGGACAGGGAAGGATGAGCAGTTCTTC
CASSTGTGKDEQFF
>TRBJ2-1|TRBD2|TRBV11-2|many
TGTGCCAGCAGCTCCCACGGGACTAGCGGGGGAGATGAGCAGTTCTTC
CASSSHGTSGGDEQFF
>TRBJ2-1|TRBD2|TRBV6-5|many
TGTGCCAGCAGTTACACGGGGGGGCTCCACAATGAGCAGTTCTTC
CASSYTGGLHNEQFF
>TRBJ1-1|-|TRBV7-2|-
TGTGCCAGCAGCTTAGTGGGTCATGGTGAAGCTTTCTTT
CASSLVGHGEAFF
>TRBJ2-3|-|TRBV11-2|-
TGTGCCAGCAGCTTTATGGGTGAATCCCCCACAGATACGCAGTATTTT
CASSFMGESPTDTQYF
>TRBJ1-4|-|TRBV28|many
TGTGCCAGCAGCTCCCCCGGGGAGGCAGGGGAAAAACTGTTTTTT
CASSSPGEAGEKLFF
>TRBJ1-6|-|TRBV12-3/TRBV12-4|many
TGTGCCAGCAGTTTAAGGGGGTTTCCACCCCTCCACTTT
CASSLRGFPPLHF
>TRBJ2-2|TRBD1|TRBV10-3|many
TGTGCCATCAACCCGGGACAGGGGAACACCGGGGAGCTGTTTTTT
CAINPGQGNTGELFF
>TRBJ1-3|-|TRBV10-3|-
TGTGCCATCAGGTCAGGGGTTTTCGGAAACACCATATATTTT
CAIRSGVFGNTIYF
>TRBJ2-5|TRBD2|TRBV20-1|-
TGCAGTGCTACACGTAAACTAGCGGGGGGGCCCATCGTATCAATAGTAAACCAAGAGACCCAGTACTTC
CSATRKLAGGPIVSIVNQETQYF
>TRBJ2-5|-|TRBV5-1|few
TGCGCCAGCAGCCCGGGACATTTACAAGAGACCCAGTACTTC
CASSPGHLQETQYF
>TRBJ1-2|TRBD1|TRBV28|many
TGTGCCAGCAGTTTATGGGGACAGGGGGATTCTAACTATGGCTACACCTTC
CASSLWGQGDSNYGYTF
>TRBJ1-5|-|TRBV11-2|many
TGTGCCAGCAGCTTAGTTCCAGGGCGGACTTACCAGCCCCAGCATTTT
CASSLVPGRTYQPQHF
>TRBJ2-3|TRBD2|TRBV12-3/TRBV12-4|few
TGTGCCAGCAGTCCCCGGACTAGCGGGGGGGAGGGGACAGATACGCAGTATTTT
CASSPRTSGGEGTDTQYF
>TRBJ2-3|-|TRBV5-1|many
TGCGCCAGCAGCGCCGGGACACCTGCCACAGATACGCAGTATTTT
CASSAGTPATDTQYF
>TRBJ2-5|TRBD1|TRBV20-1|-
TGCAGTGCTGGGACAGGGGGCCTAAAGACCCAGTACTTC
CSAGTGGLKTQYF
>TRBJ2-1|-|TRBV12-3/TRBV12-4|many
TGTGCCAGCAGTTTCGTCGGAGACAATGAGCAGTTCTTC
CASSFVGDNEQFF